These 7 T cell receptor beta chains were sequenced from one sample in a study of vaccination effects on CD4 cells after COVID-19. Before sequencing, viral peptide pools were used by the ViraFEST assay to expand antigen-specific CD4+ T cells. At the end of approximately 10 days of culture, CD4+ T cells were isolated. Documented for the person is a PCR-confirmed SARS-CoV-2 infection occurring between March and December 2020. These receptors' antigens are unknown. TCRdb keeps only in-frame clones here, not all; method: immunoSEQ multiplex PCR. The data hold roughly 24,000 clones, with 60% to 80% observed a single time. The specimen was CD4+ T cells from PBMCs cultured with SARS-CoV-2 spike peptides, collected before COVID-19 vaccination. These receptors were taken from a human donor who had a prior SARS-CoV-2 infection.

A single count supports this clone. V gene TRBV25-1 combines with J gene TRBJ1-5, with D maybe TRBD1 (6 bases). The CDR3 runs 14 residues. V was shortened by 4 bases and J by 5 bases, with 12 bases between the two germline ends. In germline, CDR1 is MGHDK, CDR2 SYGVNS. The CDR3 DNA reads TGTGCCAGCAGTGTGGGGGCAGGCGATCAGCCCCAGCATTTT. Translating it yields CASSVGAGDQPQHF.

This clone was seen at least ten times. The chain has TRBV20-1 and TRBJ1-1; TRBD1 agrees at 9 bases. The V gene end was trimmed by 3 bases and the J gene end by 11 bases; junction bases not matched to a gene: 4. CDR1 and CDR2 from the germline V gene are DFQATT and SNEGSKA (reference sequence). The CDR3 covers 11 residues. DNA for the CDR3: TGCAGTGCTAGTAACAGGGGGCGGGCTTTCTTT. Translating gives CSASNRGRAFF.

This chain joins TRBV6-5 and TRBJ2-7; the D is unclear. V was pared by 0 bases and J by 6 bases, with 12 bases between. Germline V gene data show CDR1 as MNHEY and CDR2 as SVGAGI. This CDR3 has 14 residues. DNA of the CDR3: TGTGCCAGCAGTTACTCGCCCGCCGCCCTCGAGCAGTACTTC. This gives the protein CASSYSPAALEQYF.

This clone was counted a single time. The chain links TRBV12-3 or TRBV12-4 to TRBJ2-5, with D possibly being TRBD2 (6 bases). The CDR3 runs 13 residues. Trimming removed 5 bases from V and 4 bases from J, with 11 bases in between. CDR3 DNA sequence: TGTGCCAGCAGTCGAGCGGAGGGAGAGACCCAGTACTTC. Its protein is CASSRAEGETQYF.

V is TRBV27 and J is TRBJ2-7, with a weak D call TRBD1 (6 bases). V lost 5 bases to trimming and J lost 4 bases, with 12 bases between them. This CDR3 has 13 amino acids. CDR1 is MNHEY, CDR2 SMNVEV, per germline (reference sequence). CDR3 coding DNA: TGTGCCAGCAGTCCCTTGACAGGTTACGAGCAGTACTTC. Residues: CASSPLTGYEQYF.

The chain has TRBV7-9 and TRBJ1-2; perhaps TRBD1 as D (5 bases). Germline CDR1 reads SEHNR; CDR2 reads FQNEAQ (reference sequence). Trimming shortened V by 5 bases and J by 4 bases, and 17 bases separated the two germline ends. The CDR3 runs 15 residues. The CDR3 bases are TGTGCCAGCAGCGCGGTAGGGGCGAACCTCTATGGCTACACCTTC. It is translated as CASSAVGANLYGYTF.

The chain recombines TRBV7-9 with TRBJ1-2, with a tentative D call TRBD1 (5 bases). V was clipped by 6 bases and J by 4 bases, with 12 bases between them. Looked up from germline, CDR1 is SEHNR and CDR2 is FQNEAQ (reference sequence). This CDR3 has 13 residues. The CDR3 region is CASRLGTGYGYTF. DNA of the CDR3: TGTGCCAGCAGACTCGGGACGGGCTATGGCTACACCTTC. The full variable domain, in which reference TRBV7-9 and TRBJ1-2 provide the parts outside the CDR3, is DTGVSQNPRHKITKRGQNVTFRCDPISEHNRLYWYRQTLGQGPEFLTYFQNEAQLEKSRLLSDRFSAERPKGSFSTLEIQRTEQGDSAMYLCASRLGTGYGYTFGSGTRLTVV.